This T cell receptor (beta chain) was observed in a study of T cell responses to AZD1222 COVID-19 vaccine. Study-level points and caveats: Repertoire sampling happened only post peak T cell response. Spike-wide coverage was observed for vaccine-associated CD4 TCRs, with dominant responses at 160-218 and 743-854. Of spike-specific TCRs, nearly half reportedly target regions left unmutated in variants. Compared with day 0, the breadth and depth of the Spike-specific TCR repertoire rose significantly after two doses of AZD1222.

The CDR3 spans 15 residues. Per germline, CDR1 KGHSH and CDR2 LQKENI. Trimming at V came to 6 bases and at J to 5 bases, leaving 8 bases not matched to a gene. Profiling relied on immunoSEQ multiplex PCR, and the TCRdb table lists in-frame clones only, not all of them. The sample shows approximately 160,000 clones, approximately 89% of them seen only once. About this clone itself: Its antigen is currently unknown.

The specimen comprised peripheral blood, sampled on day 0 of AZD1222 vaccination. The V call is TRBV18, the J call TRBJ2-7; 12 nucleotides agree with TRBD2. This TCR was sampled from an adult in good health. The CDR3 DNA reads TGTGCCAGCTCCCCCGGGACTAGCGGGCTGAACGAGCAGTACTTC. This encodes CASSPGTSGLNEQYF.